A selection of T cell receptor beta chains follows, all from one sample in a study of CD8+ T cells in alopecia areata. Clones were read by immunoSEQ multiplex PCR, and TCRdb kept only the in-frame ones, dropping some. The sample carries approximately 58,000 clones, around 40% recorded once. Material for sequencing was NKG2D-low CD8+ T cells sorted from blood. The receptors come from a human donor with alopecia areata. The CDR3 runs from the conserved cysteine through the conserved F or W. The D gene is left open where the match is weak. Clone size is not always given. Where it is, it says once, few, many or a class for expanded clones.

clone_size: few
d_call: NA
j_call: TRBJ1-2
v_call: TRBV29-1
cdr3_aa: CSAGLAGDGYTF
cdr3_nt: TGCAGCGCCGGACTAGCAGGAGATGGCTACACCTTC

clone_size: NA
d_call: NA
j_call: TRBJ2-7
v_call: TRBV7-9
cdr3_aa: CASSSPATYEQYF
cdr3_nt: TGTGCCAGCAGCTCCCCCGCGACCTACGAGCAGTACTTC

clone_size: few
d_call: TRBD2
j_call: TRBJ2-3
v_call: TRBV7-9
cdr3_aa: CASIREDWSTDTQYF
cdr3_nt: TGTGCCAGCATTCGGGAGGACTGGAGCACAGATACGCAGTATTTT

clone_size: NA
d_call: NA
j_call: TRBJ2-4
v_call: TRBV6-6
cdr3_aa: CASSYTAGAKNIQYF
cdr3_nt: TGTGCCAGCAGTTACACAGCAGGGGCCAAAAACATTCAGTACTTC

clone_size: NA
d_call: NA
j_call: TRBJ2-7
v_call: TRBV5-1
cdr3_aa: CASSMENYEQYF
cdr3_nt: TGCGCCAGCAGCATGGAGAACTACGAGCAGTACTTC

clone_size: NA
d_call: NA
j_call: TRBJ2-1
v_call: TRBV9
cdr3_aa: CASSGRGNEQFF
cdr3_nt: TGTGCCAGCAGCGGTAGGGGCAATGAGCAGTTCTTC

clone_size: NA
d_call: TRBD1
j_call: TRBJ2-7
v_call: TRBV4-1
cdr3_aa: CASSQVGQGSYEQYF
cdr3_nt: TGCGCCAGCAGCCAAGTCGGACAGGGGTCCTACGAGCAGTACTTC

clone_size: NA
d_call: NA
j_call: TRBJ2-5
v_call: TRBV9
cdr3_aa: CASSPSGPPGRETQYF
cdr3_nt: TGTGCCAGCAGCCCATCCGGGCCCCCCGGGAGAGAGACCCAGTACTTC

clone_size: NA
d_call: NA
j_call: TRBJ2-1
v_call: TRBV30
cdr3_aa: CAGDPGDEQFF
cdr3_nt: TGTGCCGGGGACCCTGGGGATGAGCAGTTCTTC

clone_size: NA
d_call: TRBD1
j_call: TRBJ2-3
v_call: TRBV4-1
cdr3_aa: CASSQMDRADTQYF
cdr3_nt: TGCGCCAGCAGCCAAATGGACAGGGCAGATACGCAGTATTTT

clone_size: NA
d_call: NA
j_call: TRBJ2-5
v_call: TRBV11-2
cdr3_aa: CASSAPRAGEETQYF
cdr3_nt: TGTGCCAGCAGCGCCCCGAGGGCAGGGGAAGAGACCCAGTACTTC

clone_size: NA
d_call: NA
j_call: TRBJ2-7
v_call: TRBV7-9
cdr3_aa: CASSPGLGSYEQYF
cdr3_nt: TGTGCCAGCAGCCCAGGGTTAGGGTCCTACGAGCAGTACTTC

clone_size: few
d_call: TRBD1
j_call: TRBJ2-7
v_call: TRBV27
cdr3_aa: CASTRQGRPYEQYF
cdr3_nt: TGTGCCAGCACCCGACAGGGGCGACCCTACGAGCAGTACTTC

clone_size: few
d_call: TRBD2
j_call: TRBJ2-3
v_call: TRBV28
cdr3_aa: CASSFGLAATDTQYF
cdr3_nt: TGTGCCAGCAGTTTCGGACTAGCGGCCACAGATACGCAGTATTTT

clone_size: NA
d_call: NA
j_call: TRBJ1-1
v_call: TRBV27
cdr3_aa: CASSLVAGSHTEAFF
cdr3_nt: TGTGCCAGCAGTTTAGTCGCGGGATCACACACTGAAGCTTTCTTT

clone_size: NA
d_call: NA
j_call: TRBJ2-7
v_call: TRBV15
cdr3_aa: CATSRVGASGYEQYF
cdr3_nt: TGTGCCACCAGCAGAGTCGGGGCTTCCGGATACGAGCAGTACTTC

clone_size: few
d_call: NA
j_call: TRBJ2-5
v_call: TRBV5-1
cdr3_aa: CASSSPGRQQETQYF
cdr3_nt: TGCGCCAGCAGCTCGCCGGGCCGACAGCAAGAGACCCAGTACTTC

clone_size: few
d_call: NA
j_call: TRBJ2-1
v_call: TRBV28
cdr3_aa: CASSLLVYNEQFF
cdr3_nt: TGTGCCAGCAGTTTGTTGGTCTACAATGAGCAGTTCTTC

clone_size: few
d_call: NA
j_call: TRBJ2-7
v_call: TRBV29-1
cdr3_aa: CSVVGGGYEQYF
cdr3_nt: TGCAGCGTTGTTGGCGGCGGCTACGAGCAGTACTTC

clone_size: NA
d_call: TRBD1
j_call: TRBJ1-2
v_call: TRBV6-4
cdr3_aa: CASSEAGGSNYGYTF
cdr3_nt: TGTGCCAGCAGTGAGGCAGGGGGCTCTAACTATGGCTACACCTTC

clone_size: NA
d_call: NA
j_call: TRBJ2-3
v_call: TRBV9
cdr3_aa: CASSVSRTIDTQYF
cdr3_nt: TGTGCCAGCAGCGTTTCTAGGACAATAGATACGCAGTATTTT

clone_size: NA
d_call: NA
j_call: TRBJ1-1
v_call: TRBV7-9
cdr3_aa: CASSPGGTTEAFF
cdr3_nt: TGTGCCAGCAGCCCGGGGGGAACCACTGAAGCTTTCTTT

clone_size: NA
d_call: TRBD2
j_call: TRBJ2-5
v_call: TRBV4-1
cdr3_aa: CASSQGGAGTSQETQYF
cdr3_nt: TGCGCCAGCAGCCAAGGGGGAGCGGGAACCAGCCAAGAGACCCAGTACTTC

clone_size: many
d_call: NA
j_call: TRBJ2-7
v_call: TRBV9
cdr3_aa: CASSSRAGDSYEQYF
cdr3_nt: TGTGCCAGCAGCTCGCGTGCCGGGGACTCCTACGAGCAGTACTTC

clone_size: NA
d_call: NA
j_call: TRBJ2-2
v_call: TRBV4-3
cdr3_aa: CASSQDPPVTGELFF
cdr3_nt: TGCGCCAGCAGCCAAGATCCACCGGTCACCGGGGAGCTGTTTTTT

clone_size: NA
d_call: NA
j_call: TRBJ2-7
v_call: TRBV28
cdr3_aa: CASSASHKGLEEQYF
cdr3_nt: TGTGCCAGCAGTGCCTCGCATAAGGGTCTTGAAGAGCAGTACTTC

clone_size: NA
d_call: NA
j_call: TRBJ2-1
v_call: TRBV9
cdr3_aa: CASSVYGAELDGLFF
cdr3_nt: TGTGCCAGCAGCGTCTACGGGGCAGAATTGGACGGATTGTTCTTC

clone_size: NA
d_call: NA
j_call: TRBJ2-7
v_call: TRBV4-3
cdr3_aa: CASSHRTLSSYEQYF
cdr3_nt: TGCGCCAGCAGCCACCGGACTCTAAGCTCCTACGAGCAGTACTTC

clone_size: NA
d_call: TRBD2
j_call: TRBJ2-2
v_call: TRBV7-2
cdr3_aa: CASSPTGLVFEELFF
cdr3_nt: TGTGCCAGCAGCCCTACAGGACTAGTTTTTGAGGAGCTGTTTTTT

clone_size: few
d_call: NA
j_call: TRBJ2-3
v_call: TRBV2
cdr3_aa: CASPGSTDTQYF
cdr3_nt: TGTGCCAGCCCGGGATCTACAGATACGCAGTATTTT

clone_size: few
d_call: NA
j_call: TRBJ2-6
v_call: TRBV15
cdr3_aa: CATSRDPAGVNGANVLTF
cdr3_nt: TGTGCCACCAGCAGAGATCCGGCAGGGGTCAATGGGGCCAACGTCCTGACTTTC

clone_size: NA
d_call: TRBD2
j_call: TRBJ2-7
v_call: TRBV15
cdr3_aa: CATSRVPRTSGSPYEQYF
cdr3_nt: TGTGCCACCAGCAGAGTCCCCAGGACTAGCGGGAGTCCCTACGAGCAGTACTTC

clone_size: NA
d_call: TRBD2
j_call: TRBJ2-7
v_call: TRBV30
cdr3_aa: CAWSMPLAGSYEQYF
cdr3_nt: TGTGCCTGGAGTATGCCTCTAGCGGGATCTTACGAGCAGTACTTC

clone_size: few
d_call: NA
j_call: TRBJ2-5
v_call: TRBV7-9
cdr3_aa: CASSLLSQETQYF
cdr3_nt: TGTGCCAGCAGCTTACTGAGTCAAGAGACCCAGTACTTC

clone_size: few
d_call: NA
j_call: TRBJ1-2
v_call: TRBV7-9
cdr3_aa: CASSLAWEDRLTYGYTF
cdr3_nt: TGTGCCAGCAGCTTAGCTTGGGAAGACCGCTTGACCTATGGCTACACCTTC

clone_size: NA
d_call: NA
j_call: TRBJ1-2
v_call: TRBV7-8
cdr3_aa: CASSPAYRSPDGYTF
cdr3_nt: TGTGCCAGCAGCCCCGCCTACAGGTCCCCAGACGGCTACACCTTC

clone_size: few
d_call: NA
j_call: TRBJ2-5
v_call: TRBV5-5
cdr3_aa: CASSPSAGRHSETQYF
cdr3_nt: TGTGCCAGCAGCCCCTCCGCAGGCAGACACTCGGAGACCCAGTACTTC

clone_size: once
d_call: NA
j_call: TRBJ2-7
v_call: TRBV4-1
cdr3_aa: CASSQDPPVVRNYEQYF
cdr3_nt: TGCGCCAGCAGCCAAGACCCCCCGGTCGTCCGGAACTACGAGCAGTACTTC

clone_size: few
d_call: NA
j_call: TRBJ2-7
v_call: TRBV5-1
cdr3_aa: CASSPDSSYEQYF
cdr3_nt: TGCGCCAGCAGCCCTGACAGCTCCTACGAGCAGTACTTC

clone_size: NA
d_call: NA
j_call: TRBJ2-1
v_call: TRBV4-3
cdr3_aa: CASSQSRDSLNNEQFF
cdr3_nt: TGCGCCAGCAGCCAGTCCCGGGACTCCCTTAACAATGAGCAGTTCTTC

clone_size: NA
d_call: TRBD1
j_call: TRBJ1-1
v_call: TRBV6-1
cdr3_aa: CASIRQGNTEAFF
cdr3_nt: TGTGCCAGCATAAGACAGGGGAACACTGAAGCTTTCTTT